This T cell receptor (beta chain) was found in a study of immune evolution from preneoplasia to lung adenocarcinoma. In the study overall: HLA loss of heterozygosity: roughly 6.6% AIS, about 15% MIA, about 35% ADC, none AAH.

Regarding this clone: Its antigen is still unknown. In the same sample, other DNA sequences code for this CDR3.

Germline-derived CDR1 and CDR2 are SGHDT and YYEEEE. With 4 bases removed from V and 1 base from J, the gap between germline ends came to 13 bases. The CDR3 loop spans 15 amino acids. Data came from immunoSEQ multiplex PCR; TCRdb stores just in-frame clones and leaves some out. In the table there are roughly 40,000 clones, roughly 74% of which are singletons. Patient tissue came from resections in Japan or China, 2014–2017. Findings of the study overall: Later-stage lesions appeared to have more T cells, more diversity, less clonality.

The sequenced sample was FFPE invasive lung adenocarcinoma tissue. The J gene is TRBJ2-3, the V gene TRBV5-6; tentatively, D is TRBD1 or TRBD2 (5 bases each). The TCR originated in a person between 55 and 69 years old with lung adenocarcinoma. The CDR3 here is CASSPWDRRTDTQYF. The CDR3 bases are TGTGCCAGCAGCCCGTGGGACCGCCGCACAGATACGCAGTATTTT.